A single sample gave rise to the 19 T cell receptor beta chains below, sequenced in a study of human T cells and chemical hapten exposure. TCRdb re-called the RACE reads with MiXCR, one entry per CDR3 protein. The sample records 120,000 to 150,000 distinct CDR3 sequences, about 10% being singletons. Regarding time point: patch test 2, 6 weeks after DPC sensitization. Regarding treatment: therapeutic diphenylcyclopropenone sensitization with weekly scalp DPC. The sample consisted of whole blood, taken in connection with sensitization to the hapten diphenylcyclopropenone (DPC). These TCRs come from a woman aged 45 to 65 with alopecia areata. Some clones in this sample may be carry-over from other donors' samples.

As for this clonotype: A single base separates this from a much larger clone, so it may be a read error. The chain couples TRBV7-2 to TRBJ2-2; no firm D call. This CDR3 comprises 16 residues. The germline gives CDR1 SGHTA, CDR2 FQGNSA. The CDR3 here is CAGSFFGSTNTGELFF. DNA of the CDR3: TGTGCCGGCAGCTTTTTTGGCAGCACGAACACCGGGGAGCTGTTTTTT.

The sample holds many counts of this clonotype. The chain carries TRBV28 and TRBJ1-6; weak D call: TRBD1 (6 bases). The ends were cut back, 7 bases at V and 7 bases at J, with 17 bases in the middle. Germline V lookup: CDR1 MDHEN, CDR2 SYDVKM. This CDR3 is 15 amino acids long. The CDR3 sequence is CASTPPWDTNSPLHF. DNA for the CDR3: TGTGCCAGCACCCCCCCGTGGGACACGAATTCACCCCTCCACTTT.

This clonotype was counted ten times or more. This rearrangement joins TRBV20-1 to TRBJ1-4; D is uncertain. This CDR3 spans 13 amino acids. V lost 5 bases and J lost 5, with 12 bases in between. Germline CDR1 is DFQATT and CDR2 is SNEGSKA (reference sequence). The CDR3 DNA reads TGCAGTGCTCAGAGGGAAGTAAATGAAAAACTGTTTTTT. Its translation: CSAQREVNEKLFF.

This clonotype was observed a few times. The chain recombines TRBV29-1 with TRBJ2-3; 10 bases map to TRBD1. V lost 7 bases, J lost 5 bases, and 6 bases stayed unmatched. The CDR3 is 13 amino acids. In germline, CDR1 is SQVTM, CDR2 ANQGSEA. The CDR3 sequence is CSAPGQGQDTQYF. The CDR3, as DNA: TGCAGCGCCCCGGGACAGGGGCAAGATACGCAGTATTTT.

This clonotype has just a few counts. The chain joins TRBV24-1 to TRBJ2-1; 12 positions agree with TRBD2. The CDR3 is 16 amino acids. J lost 6 bases, V lost 7 bases, and 9 bases had no gene match. Germline lookup yields CDR1 KGHDR and CDR2 SFDVKD. This chain's CDR3 is CATSAEPGLAGNEQFF. The CDR3 coding sequence is TGTGCCACCAGCGCTGAGCCGGGACTAGCGGGCAATGAGCAGTTCTTC.

The chain recombines TRBV12-5 with TRBJ2-2; maybe TRBD2 (5 bases). Germline CDR1 LGHNT, CDR2 FRNRAP. V dropped 5 bases and J dropped 7 bases, with 14 bases sitting between them. The CDR3 is 14 residues long. CDR3 coding DNA: TGTGCTAGTGGTCAAACTACCGGGGTCGGGGAGCTGTTTTTT. This sequence encodes CASGQTTGVGELFF.

This clonotype was detected only a few times. The CDR3 DNA sequence: TGTGCCAGCAGCCCCCGACTAGCGGGAGGCCCGTCCACTAGCACAGATACGCAGTATTTT. Amino acids: CASSPRLAGGPSTSTDTQYF. The chain has TRBV7-3 and TRBJ2-3; 13 nucleotides line up with TRBD2. Unmatched junction bases numbered 14, after V lost 5 bases and J lost 0 bases. Germline V gene lookup returns CDR1 SGHTA and CDR2 FQGTGA. This CDR3 has 20 amino acids.

A few counts support this clonotype. The chain recombines TRBV6-2 or TRBV6-3 with TRBJ2-1, with TRBD2 matching 10 bases. The CDR3 is 15 residues long. The V gene's germline CDR1 is MNHEY and CDR2 SVGEGT. Trimming at V came to 2 bases and at J to 8 bases, leaving 6 bases not matched to a gene. Here the CDR3 reads CASSYETSGFYEQFF. In nucleotides, the CDR3 is TGTGCCAGCAGTTACGAGACTAGCGGGTTCTATGAGCAGTTCTTC.

This clonotype has only a few counts. The CDR3 is CSAAPPYNEQFF. CDR3 DNA: TGCAGTGCTGCCCCCCCCTACAATGAGCAGTTCTTC. J is TRBJ2-1 and V is TRBV20-1; no reliable D call. V shed 5 bases and J shed 2 bases, with 7 bases lying between them. CDR1 and CDR2 from the germline V gene are DFQATT and SNEGSKA (reference sequence). This CDR3 contains 12 residues.

This clonotype occurred many times. The rearrangement links TRBV11-2 to TRBJ2-1, with D possibly called TRBD1 or TRBD2 (7 bases each). The CDR3 contains 16 residues. Germline V gene sequence: CDR1 SGHAT, CDR2 FQNNGV. V was pared by 7 bases and J by 5 bases, with 21 bases between. As DNA, the CDR3 is TGTGCCAGCACCCGAAGCGGGACAGCAAGAAACAATGAGCAGTTCTTC. It is translated as CASTRSGTARNNEQFF. Drawing the rest from reference TRBV11-2 and TRBJ2-1, the complete variable domain is EAGVAQSPRYKIIEKRQSVAFWCNPISGHATLYWYQQILGQGPKLLIQFQNNGVVDDSQLPKDRFSAERLKGVDSTLKIQPAKLEDSAVYLCASTRSGTARNNEQFFGPGTRLTVL.

This clonotype came up a few times. This chain joins TRBV7-9 and TRBJ1-4; unclear D gene. V dropped 0 bases and J dropped 8 bases, with 13 bases sitting between them. Germline V gene data show CDR1 as SEHNR and CDR2 as FQNEAQ (reference sequence). This CDR3 is built from 15 residues. The CDR3 DNA reads TGTGCCAGCAGCTTAGCAGGAGCCTTAGCGGAAAAACTGTTTTTT. Protein product: CASSLAGALAEKLFF.

This clonotype has at least ten counts. V usage is TRBV3-1 and J usage is TRBJ2-2; tentatively, D is TRBD1 (6 bases). Germline V gene lookup returns CDR1 LGHDT and CDR2 YNNKEL (reference sequence). V was clipped by 0 bases and J by 4 bases, with 12 bases between them. This CDR3 is 16 amino acids long. CDR3 sequence reads: CASSQDLQGGTGELFF. The CDR3 coding sequence is TGTGCCAGCAGCCAAGATCTACAGGGCGGCACCGGGGAGCTGTTTTTT.

This clonotype appeared once. The chain has TRBV7-2 and TRBJ2-2; 7 bases are shared with TRBD2. The CDR3 is 15 amino acids. Germline CDR1 is SGHTA and CDR2 is FQGNSA. The trim removed 3 bases at V and 3 bases at J, leaving 4 bases unmatched. The DNA of the CDR3 is TGTGCCAGCAGCTTTAAGACTAGCTACACCGGGGAGCTGTTTTTT. It codes for CASSFKTSYTGELFF.

The chain recombines TRBV29-1 with TRBJ2-2; 14 bases map to TRBD2. V lost 6 bases and J lost 1; bases outside the gene matches: 13. Per germline, CDR1 SQVTM and CDR2 ANQGSEA. This CDR3 comprises 19 residues. The CDR3 protein is CSVSGTSGRDWGNTGELFF. The CDR3 bases are TGCAGCGTCTCCGGGACTAGCGGGAGAGATTGGGGGAACACCGGGGAGCTGTTTTTT.

This clonotype has at least ten counts. The chain uses TRBV18 and TRBJ1-1; D is unclear. The V end lost 3 bases, the J end lost 1 base, and 3 bases lay between the germline ends. The CDR3 runs to 12 residues. CDR1 and CDR2 from the germline V gene are KGHSH and LQKENI. This chain's CDR3 is CASSPPNTEAFF. In DNA form, the CDR3 reads TGTGCCAGCTCACCGCCGAACACTGAAGCTTTCTTT.

The CDR3 loop is CASSQEVGGTAKNIQYF. In DNA form, the CDR3 reads TGTGCCAGCAGCCAAGAGGTGGGGGGAACGGCCAAAAACATTCAGTACTTC. J is TRBJ2-4 and V is TRBV3-1; D possibly corresponds to TRBD2 (6 bases). The length of the CDR3 is 17 residues. V dropped 0 bases and J dropped 1 base, with 13 bases sitting between them. CDR1 and CDR2 from the germline V gene are LGHDT and YNNKEL (reference sequence).

The V and J genes are TRBV19 and TRBJ2-1; TRBD1 or TRBD2 may be the D gene (5 bases each). The V gene's germline CDR1 is LNHDA and CDR2 SQIVND (reference sequence). The CDR3 extends over 15 amino acids. V gave up 9 bases and J gave up 4 bases, with 19 bases separating them. The CDR3 is CASSRTGTGYNEQFF. The CDR3 DNA reads as TGTGCCAGCAGCAGGACCGGGACGGGTTACAATGAGCAGTTCTTC.

The chain combines TRBV29-1 with TRBJ2-7; possibly TRBD1 for D (6 bases). CDR1 and CDR2 (germline): SQVTM, ANQGSEA. The ends were cut back, 0 bases at V and 5 bases at J, with 14 bases in the middle. The CDR3 spans 14 residues. The CDR3 DNA is TGCAGCGTTGAAGATGGGGGCCGGGGAGACGAGCAGTACTTC. Protein: CSVEDGGRGDEQYF.

This clonotype has a count of ten or more. The gene calls are TRBV9 and TRBJ2-2, with 7 bases aligning to TRBD1. Losses at the gene ends were 2 bases for V and 4 bases for J; bases not matched to a gene: 2. Looked up from germline, CDR1 is SGDLS and CDR2 is YYNGEE. The length of the CDR3 is 14 residues. CDR3 protein: CASSVGTATGELFF. For the CDR3, the DNA is TGTGCCAGCAGCGTTGGGACAGCCACCGGGGAGCTGTTTTTT.